Following are 17 T cell receptor beta chains from one sample sequenced in a study of blood T cell repertoires in COVID-19 (dated by TCRdb to 2018 to 2021). The method behind the library was the immunoSEQ multiplex PCR assay. As stored in TCRdb, this immuneACCESS dataset retains in-frame rearrangements with V and J assigned. A fraction of the clones does not appear; measured against another copy, unresolved V genes explain less than half of the discrepancy, and the remainder lacks a known reason. The sample profile shows roughly 260,000 clones; approximately 83% of them were found once. The ten largest clones represent under 2.5% of the sample. Material for sequencing was PBMCs or T cells enriched from blood (not recorded which). Every receptor here comes from a woman aged 45 to 65 who had recovered from COVID-19.

The chain couples TRBV2 to TRBJ2-1, with 7 positions matching TRBD2. V gave up 4 bases and J gave up 6 bases; unmatched junction bases: 0. Germline CDR1 and CDR2: SNHLY and FYNNEI. The CDR3 extends over 12 amino acids. CDR3 amino acids: CASSGGGNEQFF. CDR3 bases: TGTGCCAGCAGTGGGGGGGGCAATGAGCAGTTCTTC.

This clone was counted only a few times. This rearrangement joins TRBV5-6 to TRBJ1-1, with 7 bases that match TRBD1. Losses at the gene ends were 3 bases for V and 8 bases for J; bases not matched to a gene: 7. CDR1 is SGHDT, CDR2 YYEEEE, per germline. The CDR3 spans 13 residues. The CDR3 region has the DNA TGTGCCAGCAGCTCCAGACAGGGTGCGGAAGCTTTCTTT. Protein product: CASSSRQGAEAFF.

The chain uses TRBV2 and TRBJ1-1; TRBD1 might be the D (5 bases). This CDR3 is 13 amino acids long. V dropped 6 bases and J dropped 5 bases, with 13 bases sitting between them. Germline lookup yields CDR1 SNHLY and CDR2 FYNNEI. For the CDR3, the DNA is TGTGCCAGCAGCATGGAGGGGAGGACTGAAGCTTTCTTT. Protein product: CASSMEGRTEAFF.

The V gene is TRBV2, the J gene TRBJ2-1; 11 bases fit TRBD2. Looked up from germline, CDR1 is SNHLY and CDR2 is FYNNEI. There are 14 residues in the CDR3. V dropped 7 bases and J dropped 7; count of bases not matched to a gene: 6. The CDR3 DNA reads TGTGCCAGCATGGGGACTAGCGGAATAAATGAGCAGTTCTTC. This sequence encodes CASMGTSGINEQFF.

The V and J genes are TRBV21-1 and TRBJ2-7; TRBD1 is the table's D call, not checked against the DNA. TRBV21-1 is given as a pseudogene. The CDR3 extends over 15 amino acids. CDR3 residues: CASSKARGVSYEQYF. DNA for the CDR3: TGTGCCAGCAGCAAAGCAAGGGGCGTCTCCTACGAGCAGTACTTC.

A few counts support this clone. V is TRBV10-3 and J is TRBJ2-3, with D maybe TRBD1 (5 bases). Germline CDR1 is ENHRY and CDR2 is SYGVKD. V lost 0 bases and J lost 2, with 9 bases in between. This CDR3 comprises 15 residues. This CDR3 reads CAISESSRDTDTQYF. The CDR3 nucleotides read TGTGCCATCAGTGAGTCGAGCAGGGACACAGATACGCAGTATTTT.

The chain couples TRBV5-6 to TRBJ2-7, with D unresolved. V was clipped by 1 base and J by 0 bases, with 11 bases between them. CDR1 SGHDT and CDR2 YYEEEE come from the germline V gene. The length of the CDR3 is 15 residues. CDR3 sequence: CASSLTSASSYEQYF. The CDR3 nucleotides read TGTGCCAGCAGCTTGACAAGCGCCAGCTCCTACGAGCAGTACTTC.

The chain joins TRBV5-7 to TRBJ2-3, with D perhaps TRBD1 (5 bases). TRBV5-7 is known as an ORF, though its function is uncertain. V shed 4 bases and J shed 2 bases, with 14 bases lying between them. The CDR3 runs 15 residues. The CDR3 nucleotides are TGTGCCAGCAGCACCATACAGGAGCACACAGATACGCAGTATTTT. Its protein is CASSTIQEHTDTQYF.

This chain uses TRBV7-9 with TRBJ2-1, with D unresolved. The ends were cut back, 8 bases at V and 4 bases at J, with 12 bases in the middle. In germline, CDR1 is SEHNR, CDR2 FQNEAQ (reference sequence). There are 13 residues in the CDR3. CDR3 in amino acids: CASEIEEYNEQFF. As DNA, the CDR3 is TGTGCCAGCGAGATCGAGGAGTACAATGAGCAGTTCTTC.

The V call is TRBV5-1, the J call TRBJ1-2; 10 nucleotides align to TRBD1. With 0 bases clipped from V and 8 bases from J, the junction kept 4 bases outside the gene matches. Germline CDR1 is SGHRS and CDR2 is YFSETQ. The CDR3 runs 14 residues. The chain's CDR3 is CASSLGQGAEGYTF. CDR3 sequence (DNA): TGCGCCAGCAGCTTGGGACAGGGGGCAGAGGGCTACACCTTC.

The chain combines TRBV10-3 with TRBJ1-4; 9 bases fit TRBD1. Trimming cost V 2 bases and J 7 bases; bases outside gene matches: 14. Per germline, CDR1 ENHRY and CDR2 SYGVKD. The length of the CDR3 is 18 residues. CDR3 amino acids: CAISEAANRGRRGEKLFF. The CDR3 DNA sequence: TGTGCCATCAGTGAGGCGGCGAACAGGGGGCGCCGGGGTGAAAAACTGTTTTTT.

The gene calls are TRBV28 and TRBJ1-6, with a weak D call TRBD1 (5 bases). The germline gives CDR1 MDHEN, CDR2 SYDVKM. V was pared by 5 bases and J by 4 bases, with 12 bases between. The CDR3 spans 15 residues. As DNA, the CDR3 is TGTGCCAGCAGTAGCTCCGGGACTTATAATTCACCCCTCCACTTT. This sequence encodes CASSSSGTYNSPLHF.

Only a few counts were recorded for this clone. The V call is TRBV6-5, the J call TRBJ1-1; 7 bases are a match to TRBD1. The V gene's germline CDR1 is MNHEY and CDR2 SVGAGI. This CDR3 contains 13 residues. Trimming cost V 7 bases and J 0 bases; bases outside gene matches: 2. CDR3 sequence reads: CASNGQVNTEAFF. The DNA of the CDR3 is TGTGCCAGCAACGGACAGGTGAACACTGAAGCTTTCTTT.

The chain joins TRBV28 to TRBJ2-7; D might be TRBD2 (5 bases). The CDR3 has 12 residues. The germline CDR1 and CDR2 sequences are MDHEN and SYDVKM. V was pared by 4 bases and J by 5 bases, with 9 bases between. CDR3 loop: CASSSSRHEQYF. CDR3 sequence (DNA): TGTGCCAGCAGTTCTAGCCGACACGAGCAGTACTTC.

The V and J genes are TRBV5-1 and TRBJ1-5; 7 bases match TRBD1. V trimming: 9 bases; J trimming: 6 bases; junction bases outside the gene matches: 12. Germline loops: CDR1 SGHRS, CDR2 YFSETQ. The CDR3 spans 14 residues. The CDR3 region is CAMPTIDRVQPQHF. The CDR3 DNA follows: TGCGCCATGCCGACAATCGACAGGGTTCAGCCCCAGCATTTT.

In its sample, this clone was seen a few times. The J gene is TRBJ1-1, the V gene TRBV28, with a possible D match to TRBD1 (6 bases). The CDR3 length is 14 residues. With 8 bases removed from V and 7 bases from J, the gap between germline ends came to 20 bases. Germline V gives CDR1 MDHEN, CDR2 SYDVKM. The CDR3 nucleotides read TGTGCCAGCGCTATCATGCGGGGGCCCAATGAAGCTTTCTTT. The encoded protein is CASAIMRGPNEAFF.

This clone was observed a few times. The V gene is TRBV12-3 or TRBV12-4, the J gene TRBJ2-1; a possible D gene is TRBD1 (5 bases). The CDR3 is 12 residues long. V was pared by 5 bases and J by 7 bases, with 9 bases between. The CDR3 sequence: CASSPTANEQFF. CDR3 bases: TGTGCCAGCAGTCCGACAGCGAATGAGCAGTTCTTC.